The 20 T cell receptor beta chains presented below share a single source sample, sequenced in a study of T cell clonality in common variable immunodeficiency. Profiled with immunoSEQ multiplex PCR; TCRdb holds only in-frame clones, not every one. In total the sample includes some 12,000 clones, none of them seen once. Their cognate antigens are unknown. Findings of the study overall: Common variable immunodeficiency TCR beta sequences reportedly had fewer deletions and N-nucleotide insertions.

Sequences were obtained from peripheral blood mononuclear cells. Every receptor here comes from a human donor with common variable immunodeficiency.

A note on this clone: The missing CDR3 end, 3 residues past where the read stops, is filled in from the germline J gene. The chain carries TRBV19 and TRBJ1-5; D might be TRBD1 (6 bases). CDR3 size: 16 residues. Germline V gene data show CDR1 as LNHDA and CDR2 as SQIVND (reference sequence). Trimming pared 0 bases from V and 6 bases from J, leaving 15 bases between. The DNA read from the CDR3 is TGTGCCAGTAGTATAGATAAACAGGGAGGCGGTCAGCCC. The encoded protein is CASSIDKQGGGQP. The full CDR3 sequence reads CASSIDKQGGGQPQHF.

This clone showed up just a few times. The part of the CDR3 DNA that was read is TGTGCCTGGAGTGTGGGACAGGGGTCTGAG. Protein: CAWSVGQGSE. The CDR3 as a whole reads CAWSVGQGSEQFF. The chain employs TRBV30 and TRBJ2-1, with 10 bases lining up with TRBD1. The read ends 3 residues shy of where the CDR3 ends; the end is completed using the germline J gene. V lost 0 bases to trimming and J lost 9 bases; unmatched junction nucleotides: 2. The germline CDR1 and CDR2 sequences are GTSNPN and SVGIG (reference sequence). This CDR3 comprises 13 residues.

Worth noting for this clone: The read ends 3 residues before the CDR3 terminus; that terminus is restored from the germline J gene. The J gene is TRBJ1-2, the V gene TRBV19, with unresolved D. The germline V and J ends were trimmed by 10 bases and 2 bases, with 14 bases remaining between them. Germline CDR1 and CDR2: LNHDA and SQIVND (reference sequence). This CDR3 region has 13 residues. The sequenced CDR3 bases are TGTGCCACCCATAACGGTCCCAACTATGGC. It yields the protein CATHNGPNYG. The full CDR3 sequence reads CATHNGPNYGYTF. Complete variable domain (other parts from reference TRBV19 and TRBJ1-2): DGGITQSPKYLFRKEGQNVTLSCEQNLNHDAMYWYRQDPGQGLRLIYYSQIVNDFQKGDIAEGYSVSREKKESFPLTVTSAQKNPTAFYLCATHNGPNYGYTFGSGTRLTVV.

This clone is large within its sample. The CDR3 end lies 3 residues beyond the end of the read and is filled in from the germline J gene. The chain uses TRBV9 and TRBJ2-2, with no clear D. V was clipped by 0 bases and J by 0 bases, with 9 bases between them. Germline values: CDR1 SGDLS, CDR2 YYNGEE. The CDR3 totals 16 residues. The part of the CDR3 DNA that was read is TGTGCCAGCAGCGTAGAGGCACCCGCGAACACCGGGGAG. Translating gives CASSVEAPANTGE. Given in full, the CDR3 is CASSVEAPANTGELFF.

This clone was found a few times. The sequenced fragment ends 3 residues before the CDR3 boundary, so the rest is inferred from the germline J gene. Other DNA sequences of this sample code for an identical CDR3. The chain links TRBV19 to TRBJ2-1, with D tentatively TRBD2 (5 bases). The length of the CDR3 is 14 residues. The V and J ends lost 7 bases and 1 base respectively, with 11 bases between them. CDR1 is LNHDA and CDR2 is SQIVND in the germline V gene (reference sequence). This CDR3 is CASKQRLSYNEQFF. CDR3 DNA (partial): TGTGCCAGTAAGCAGCGGCTTTCCTACAATGAG.

CDR3 in amino acids: CASSFLAGGDNEQFF. The sequenced CDR3 bases are TGTGCCAGCAGTTTCCTAGCGGGGGGCGACAATGAG. The rearrangement links TRBV6-2 or TRBV6-3 to TRBJ2-1; 11 bases agree with TRBD2. The CDR3 end falls 3 residues outside the read, so it is completed with the germline J gene. Trimming cost V 4 bases and J 5 bases; bases outside gene matches: 4. Germline-derived CDR1 and CDR2 are MNHEY and SVGEGT. The CDR3 contains 15 residues.

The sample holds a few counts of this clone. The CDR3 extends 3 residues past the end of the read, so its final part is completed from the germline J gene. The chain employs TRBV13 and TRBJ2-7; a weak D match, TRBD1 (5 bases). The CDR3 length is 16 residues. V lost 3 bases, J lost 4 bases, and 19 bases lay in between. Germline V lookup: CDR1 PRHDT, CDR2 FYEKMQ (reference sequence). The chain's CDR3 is CASSLGSGRNRYEQYF. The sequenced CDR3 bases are TGTGCCAGCAGCTTGGGTTCTGGGCGGAACAGGTACGAG.

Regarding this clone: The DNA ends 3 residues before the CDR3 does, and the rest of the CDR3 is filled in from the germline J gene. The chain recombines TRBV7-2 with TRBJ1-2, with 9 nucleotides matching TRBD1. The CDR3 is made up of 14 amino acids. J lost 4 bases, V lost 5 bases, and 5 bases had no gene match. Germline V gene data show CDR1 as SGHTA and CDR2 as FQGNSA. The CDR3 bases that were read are TGTGCCAGCAGCCGGGACAGGGACCTCTATGGC. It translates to CASSRDRDLYG. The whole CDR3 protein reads CASSRDRDLYGYTF.

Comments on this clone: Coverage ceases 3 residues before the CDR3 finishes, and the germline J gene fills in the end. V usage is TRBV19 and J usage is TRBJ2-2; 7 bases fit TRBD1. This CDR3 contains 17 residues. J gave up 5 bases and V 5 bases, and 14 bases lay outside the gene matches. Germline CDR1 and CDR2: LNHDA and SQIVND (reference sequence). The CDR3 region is CASSSLAGQAITGELFF. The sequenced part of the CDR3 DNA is TGTGCCAGTAGTTCATTGGCCGGACAGGCGATAACCGGGGAG.

This chain's CDR3 is CAWSVGSYEQYF. The CDR3 bases that were read are TGTGCCTGGAGTGTGGGCAGCTACGAG. The V and J genes are TRBV30 and TRBJ2-7, with D unclear. The read gets to within 3 residues of the CDR3 end, and the germline J gene fills in the rest. The CDR3 extends over 12 amino acids. Germline CDR1 GTSNPN, CDR2 SVGIG (reference sequence). V lost 0 bases to trimming and J lost 3 bases, with 6 bases between them.

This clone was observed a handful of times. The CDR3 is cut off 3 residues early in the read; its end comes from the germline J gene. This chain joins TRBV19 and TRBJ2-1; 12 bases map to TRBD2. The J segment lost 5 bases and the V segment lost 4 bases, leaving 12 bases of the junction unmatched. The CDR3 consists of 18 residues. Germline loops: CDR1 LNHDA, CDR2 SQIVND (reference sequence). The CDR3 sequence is CASSTQVALAGGHNEQFF. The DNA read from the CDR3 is TGTGCCAGTAGTACCCAAGTCGCCCTAGCGGGGGGGCACAATGAG. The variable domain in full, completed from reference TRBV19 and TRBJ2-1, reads DGGITQSPKYLFRKEGQNVTLSCEQNLNHDAMYWYRQDPGQGLRLIYYSQIVNDFQKGDIAEGYSVSREKKESFPLTVTSAQKNPTAFYLCASSTQVALAGGHNEQFFGPGTRLTVL.

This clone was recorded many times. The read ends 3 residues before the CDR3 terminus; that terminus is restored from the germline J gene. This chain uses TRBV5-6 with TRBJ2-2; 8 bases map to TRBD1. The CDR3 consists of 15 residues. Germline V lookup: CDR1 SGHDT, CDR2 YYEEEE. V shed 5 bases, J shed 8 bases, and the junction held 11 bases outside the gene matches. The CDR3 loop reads CASSRRTGRYGELFF. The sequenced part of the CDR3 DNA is TGTGCCAGCAGTAGGAGGACAGGGAGGTATGGGGAG.

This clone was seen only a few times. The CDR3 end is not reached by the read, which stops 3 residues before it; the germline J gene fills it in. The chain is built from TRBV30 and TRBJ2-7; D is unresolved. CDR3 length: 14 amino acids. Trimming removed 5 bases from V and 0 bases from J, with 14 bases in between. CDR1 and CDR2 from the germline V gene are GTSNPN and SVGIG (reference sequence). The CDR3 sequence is CAWEIPGNSYEQYF. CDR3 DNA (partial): TGTGCCTGGGAGATTCCAGGAAACTCCTACGAG.

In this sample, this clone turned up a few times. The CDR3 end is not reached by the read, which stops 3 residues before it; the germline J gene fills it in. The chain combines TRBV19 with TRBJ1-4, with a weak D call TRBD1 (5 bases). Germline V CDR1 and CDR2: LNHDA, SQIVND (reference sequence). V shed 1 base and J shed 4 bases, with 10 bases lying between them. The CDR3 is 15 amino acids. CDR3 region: CASSIVIGGNEKLFF. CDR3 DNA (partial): TGTGCCAGTAGTATAGTTATCGGGGGTAATGAAAAA.

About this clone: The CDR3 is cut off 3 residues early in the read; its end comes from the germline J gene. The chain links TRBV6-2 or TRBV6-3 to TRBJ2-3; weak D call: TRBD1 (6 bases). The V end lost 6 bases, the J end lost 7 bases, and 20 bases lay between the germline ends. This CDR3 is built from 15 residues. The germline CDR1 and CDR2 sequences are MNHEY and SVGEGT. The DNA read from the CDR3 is TGTGCCAGCAGCCAACTCATTCCACAGGGAAATACG. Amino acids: CASSQLIPQGNT. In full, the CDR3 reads CASSQLIPQGNTQYF.

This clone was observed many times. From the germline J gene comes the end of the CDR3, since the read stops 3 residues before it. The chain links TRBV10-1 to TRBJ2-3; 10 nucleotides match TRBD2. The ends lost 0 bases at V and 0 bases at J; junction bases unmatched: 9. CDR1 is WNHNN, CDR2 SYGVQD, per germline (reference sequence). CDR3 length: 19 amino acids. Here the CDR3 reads CASSESLAGEPTSTDTQYF. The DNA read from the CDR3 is TGCGCCAGCAGTGAGTCCCTAGCGGGGGAACCTACTAGCACAGATACG.

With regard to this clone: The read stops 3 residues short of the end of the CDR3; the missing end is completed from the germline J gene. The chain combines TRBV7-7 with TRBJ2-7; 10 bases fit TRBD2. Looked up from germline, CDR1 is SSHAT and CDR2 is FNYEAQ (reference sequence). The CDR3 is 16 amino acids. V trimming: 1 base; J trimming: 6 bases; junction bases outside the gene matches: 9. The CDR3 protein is CASSLDPSGGLGEQYF. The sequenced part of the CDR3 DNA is TGTGCCAGCAGCTTAGATCCTAGCGGGGGATTAGGCGAG.

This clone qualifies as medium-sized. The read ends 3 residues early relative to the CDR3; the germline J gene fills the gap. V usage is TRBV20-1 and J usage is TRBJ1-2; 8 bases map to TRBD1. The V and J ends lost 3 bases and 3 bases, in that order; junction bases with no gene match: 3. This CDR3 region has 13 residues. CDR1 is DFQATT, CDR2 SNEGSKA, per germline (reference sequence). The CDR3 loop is CSARDRAYYGYTF. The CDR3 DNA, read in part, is TGCAGTGCTAGGGACAGGGCTTACTATGGC.

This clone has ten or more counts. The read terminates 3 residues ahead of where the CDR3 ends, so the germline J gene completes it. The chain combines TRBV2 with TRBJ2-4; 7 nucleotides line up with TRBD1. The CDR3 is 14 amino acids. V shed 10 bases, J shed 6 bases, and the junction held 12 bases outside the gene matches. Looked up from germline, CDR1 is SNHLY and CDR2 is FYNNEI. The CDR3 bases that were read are TGTGCCACGGGCCCGACAGGGTTGGGAAACATT. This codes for CATGPTGLGNI. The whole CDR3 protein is CATGPTGLGNIQYF.

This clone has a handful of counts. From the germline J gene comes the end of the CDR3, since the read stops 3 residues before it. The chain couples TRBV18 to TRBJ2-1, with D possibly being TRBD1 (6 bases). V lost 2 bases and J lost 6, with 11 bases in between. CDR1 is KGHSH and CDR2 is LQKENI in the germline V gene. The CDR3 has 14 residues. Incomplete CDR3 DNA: TGTGCCAGCTCACCAGGGGGCCCCGCCAATGAG. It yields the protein CASSPGGPANE. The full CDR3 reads CASSPGGPANEQFF.